What follows is one T cell receptor beta chain and its context. Antigen unknown. The PCR contained 60 Vbeta and 13 Jbeta primers. Assay: immunoSEQ multiplex PCR; the TCRdb copy retains only in-frame clones and omits some. The data hold about 160,000 clones, with 71% observed a single time. This specimen belongs to a study of cytomegalovirus exposure and HLA in healthy donors. The germline V gene has CDR1 LNHNV and CDR2 YYDKDF (reference sequence). The V end was cut by 1 base, the J end by 3 bases, with 6 bases between. The CDR3 runs to 14 residues. General study points: Many donors carried some public TCRs, although rarity characterized most TCR sequences. Later analysis reportedly placed an Asian-associated ancestry cluster below the approximately 700-donor mean in N-insertions. TCR beta V- and J-gene trimming, according to a later analysis, was linked to a missense DCLRE1C variant. Three CMV-associated chains were confirmed in vitro to be specific for CMV antigens.

Sample: PBMCs. The origin of this receptor is a woman in her twenties or thirties in good health and CMV-seronegative. The rearrangement links TRBV15 to TRBJ2-2; D call uncertain. The CDR3 here is CATSRVSYTGELFF. CDR3 in DNA: TGTGCCACCAGCAGAGTTAGTTACACCGGGGAGCTGTTTTTT. Filled out from reference TRBV15 and TRBJ2-2, the complete variable domain reads DAMVIQNPRYQVTQFGKPVTLSCSQTLNHNVMYWYQQKSSQAPKLLFHYYDKDFNNEADTPDNFQSRRPNTSFCFLDIRSPGLGDTAMYLCATSRVSYTGELFFGEGSRLTVL.